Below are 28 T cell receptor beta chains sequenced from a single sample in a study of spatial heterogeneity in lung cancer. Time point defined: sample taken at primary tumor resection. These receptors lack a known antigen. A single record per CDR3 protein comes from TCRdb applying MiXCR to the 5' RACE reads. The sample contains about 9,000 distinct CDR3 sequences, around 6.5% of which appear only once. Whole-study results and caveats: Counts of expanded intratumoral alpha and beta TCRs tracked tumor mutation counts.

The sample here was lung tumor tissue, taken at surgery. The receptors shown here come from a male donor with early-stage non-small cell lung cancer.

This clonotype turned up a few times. CDR3 region: CASDGAVGKNSYEQYF. CDR3 in DNA: TGTGCCAGCGACGGGGCAGTGGGAAAAAACTCCTACGAGCAGTACTTC. The V call is TRBV2, the J call TRBJ2-7, with D possibly being TRBD1 or TRBD2 (5 bases each). Trimming left V 8 bases short and J 0 bases short, with 20 bases between. The CDR3 spans 16 residues. Germline V gives CDR1 SNHLY, CDR2 FYNNEI.

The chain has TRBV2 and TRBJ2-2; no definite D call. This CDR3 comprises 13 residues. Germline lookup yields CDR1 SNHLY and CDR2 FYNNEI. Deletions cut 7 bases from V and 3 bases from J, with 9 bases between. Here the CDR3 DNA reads TGTGCCAGCAAGCCGGGTTACACCGGGGAGCTGTTTTTT. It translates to CASKPGYTGELFF.

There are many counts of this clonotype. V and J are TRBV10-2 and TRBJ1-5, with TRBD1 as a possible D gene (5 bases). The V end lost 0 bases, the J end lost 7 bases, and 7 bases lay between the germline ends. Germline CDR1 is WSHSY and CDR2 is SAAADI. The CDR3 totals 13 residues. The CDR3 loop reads CASSESGLQPQHF. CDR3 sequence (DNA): TGCGCCAGCAGTGAGTCGGGACTACAGCCCCAGCATTTT.

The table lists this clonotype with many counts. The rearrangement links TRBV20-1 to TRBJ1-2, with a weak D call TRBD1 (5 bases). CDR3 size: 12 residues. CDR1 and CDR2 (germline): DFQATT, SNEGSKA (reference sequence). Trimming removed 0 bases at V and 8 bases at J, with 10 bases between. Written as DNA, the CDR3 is TGCAGTGCTAGAGAAGGGGCGAAGGGCTACACCTTC. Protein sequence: CSAREGAKGYTF.

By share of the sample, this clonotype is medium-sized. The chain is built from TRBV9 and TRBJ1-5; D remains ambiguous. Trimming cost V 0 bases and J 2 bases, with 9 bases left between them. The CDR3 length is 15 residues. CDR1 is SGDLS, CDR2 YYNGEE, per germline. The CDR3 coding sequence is TGTGCCAGCAGCGTAGGAGTAGTGGGCAATCAGCCCCAGCATTTT. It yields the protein CASSVGVVGNQPQHF.

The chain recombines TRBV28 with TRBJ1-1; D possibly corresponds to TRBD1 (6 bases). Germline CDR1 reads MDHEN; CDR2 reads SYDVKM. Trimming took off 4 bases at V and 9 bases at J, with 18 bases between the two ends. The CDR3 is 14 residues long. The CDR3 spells CASSSVQGRTQAFF. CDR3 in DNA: TGTGCCAGCAGTTCGGTACAGGGAAGGACGCAAGCTTTCTTT.

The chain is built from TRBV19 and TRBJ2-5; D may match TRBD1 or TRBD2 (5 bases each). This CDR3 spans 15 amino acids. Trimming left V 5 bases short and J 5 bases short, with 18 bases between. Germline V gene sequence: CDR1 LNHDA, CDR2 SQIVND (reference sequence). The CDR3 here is CASSARQGRAETQYF. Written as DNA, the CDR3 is TGTGCCAGTAGTGCCCGCCAGGGACGGGCCGAGACCCAGTACTTC.

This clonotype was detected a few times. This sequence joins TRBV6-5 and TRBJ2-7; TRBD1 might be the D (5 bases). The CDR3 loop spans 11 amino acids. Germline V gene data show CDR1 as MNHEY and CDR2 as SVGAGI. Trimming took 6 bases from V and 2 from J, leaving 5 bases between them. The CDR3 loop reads CASRDTYEQYF. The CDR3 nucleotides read TGTGCCAGCAGGGACACCTACGAGCAGTACTTC.

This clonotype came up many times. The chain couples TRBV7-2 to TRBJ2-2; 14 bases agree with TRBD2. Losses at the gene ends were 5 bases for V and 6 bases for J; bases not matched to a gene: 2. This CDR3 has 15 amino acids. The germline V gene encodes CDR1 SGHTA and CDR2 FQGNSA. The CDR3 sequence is CASSPGLAGAGELFF. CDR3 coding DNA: TGTGCCAGCAGCCCGGGACTAGCGGGGGCCGGGGAGCTGTTTTTT.

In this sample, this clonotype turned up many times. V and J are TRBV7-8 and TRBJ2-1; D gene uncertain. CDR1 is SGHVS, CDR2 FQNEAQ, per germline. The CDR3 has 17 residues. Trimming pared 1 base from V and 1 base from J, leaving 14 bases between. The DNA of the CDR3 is TGTGCCAGCAGCTTAGTAGACTCTCCCTGGTCCTACAATGAGCAGTTCTTC. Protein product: CASSLVDSPWSYNEQFF.

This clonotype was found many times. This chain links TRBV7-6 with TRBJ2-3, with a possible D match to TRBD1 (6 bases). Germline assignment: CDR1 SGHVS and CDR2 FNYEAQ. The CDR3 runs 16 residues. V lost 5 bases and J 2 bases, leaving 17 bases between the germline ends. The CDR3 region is CASSKSLGGYTDTQYF. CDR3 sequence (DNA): TGTGCCAGCAGCAAGTCCCTAGGGGGTTACACAGATACGCAGTATTTT.

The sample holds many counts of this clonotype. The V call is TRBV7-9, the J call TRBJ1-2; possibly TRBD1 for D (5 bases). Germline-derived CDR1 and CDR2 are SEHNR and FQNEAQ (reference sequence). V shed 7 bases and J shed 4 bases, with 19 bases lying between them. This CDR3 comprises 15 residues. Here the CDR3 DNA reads TGTGCCAGCACCCCTAAAGGGACCAGTGGCTATGGCTACACCTTC. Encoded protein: CASTPKGTSGYGYTF.

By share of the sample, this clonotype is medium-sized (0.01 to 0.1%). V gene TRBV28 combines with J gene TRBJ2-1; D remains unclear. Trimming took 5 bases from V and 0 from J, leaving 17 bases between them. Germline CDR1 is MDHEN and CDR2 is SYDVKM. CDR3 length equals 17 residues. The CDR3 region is CASSLRLPGSSYNEQFF. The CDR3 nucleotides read TGTGCCAGCAGTCTCCGCCTGCCAGGCAGCTCCTACAATGAGCAGTTCTTC. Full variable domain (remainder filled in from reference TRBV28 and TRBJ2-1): DVKVTQSSRYLVKRTGEKVFLECVQDMDHENMFWYRQDPGLGLRLIYFSYDVKMKEKGDIPEGYSVSREKKERFSLILESASTNQTSMYLCASSLRLPGSSYNEQFFGPGTRLTVL.

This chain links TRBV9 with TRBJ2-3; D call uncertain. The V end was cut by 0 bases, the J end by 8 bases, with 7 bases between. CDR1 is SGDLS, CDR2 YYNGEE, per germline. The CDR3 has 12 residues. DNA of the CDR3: TGTGCCAGCAGCGTAGATCGGATTACGCAGTATTTT. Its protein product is CASSVDRITQYF.

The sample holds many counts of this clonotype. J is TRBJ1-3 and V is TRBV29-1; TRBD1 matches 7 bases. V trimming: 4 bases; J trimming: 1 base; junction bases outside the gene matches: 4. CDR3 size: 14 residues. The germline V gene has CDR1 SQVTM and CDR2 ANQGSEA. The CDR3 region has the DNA TGCAGCGTTGGGGACAGAGGGTCTGGAAACACCATATATTTT. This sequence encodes CSVGDRGSGNTIYF.

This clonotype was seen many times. CDR3 in amino acids: CSAPHVNTF. Written as DNA, the CDR3 is TGCAGTGCCCCCCATGTGAACACCTTC. The V and J genes are TRBV20-1 and TRBJ1-2; D remains unclear. The CDR3 sequence is 9 residues long. The germline V and J ends were trimmed by 6 bases and 12 bases, with 11 bases remaining between them. Per germline, CDR1 DFQATT and CDR2 SNEGSKA (reference sequence).

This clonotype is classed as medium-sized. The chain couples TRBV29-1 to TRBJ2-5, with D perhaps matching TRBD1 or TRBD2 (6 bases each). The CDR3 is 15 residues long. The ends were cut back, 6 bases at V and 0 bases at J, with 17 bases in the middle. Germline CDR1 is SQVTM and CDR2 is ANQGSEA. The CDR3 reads CSVQRGDMYQETQYF. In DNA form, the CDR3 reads TGCAGCGTCCAAAGGGGGGATATGTACCAAGAGACCCAGTACTTC.

The CDR3 sequence: CASRALLTGGASVLTF. CDR3 DNA: TGCGCCAGCCGCGCCCTTTTGACAGGGGGGGCTTCCGTCCTGACTTTC. This sequence joins TRBV5-1 and TRBJ2-6, with 9 bases aligning to TRBD1. V trimming: 7 bases; J trimming: 12 bases; junction bases outside the gene matches: 17. CDR1 is SGHRS, CDR2 YFSETQ, per germline. This CDR3 contains 16 residues.

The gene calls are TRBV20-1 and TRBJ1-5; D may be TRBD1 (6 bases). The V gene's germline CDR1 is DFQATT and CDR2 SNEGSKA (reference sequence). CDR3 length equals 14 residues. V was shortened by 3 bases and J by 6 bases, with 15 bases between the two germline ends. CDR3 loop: CSASPPTGGQPQHF. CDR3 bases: TGCAGTGCTAGCCCGCCGACAGGCGGTCAGCCCCAGCATTTT.

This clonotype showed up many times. CDR3 region: CASSLASLLSYEQYF. In DNA, the CDR3 is TGTGCCAGCAGTTTAGCATCTCTACTCTCCTACGAGCAGTACTTC. The gene calls are TRBV6-2 or TRBV6-3 and TRBJ2-7; no definite D call. Germline V gene data show CDR1 as MNHEY and CDR2 as SVGEGT. The CDR3 runs to 15 residues. The V gene lost 4 bases and the J gene lost 0 bases, with 13 bases spanning the gap.

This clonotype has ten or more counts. DNA of the CDR3: TGTGCCAGCAGCCAAGGGATGGACAGGGGGCGCGGCAATCAGCCCCAGCATTTT. This sequence encodes CASSQGMDRGRGNQPQHF. The chain employs TRBV3-1 and TRBJ1-5; 11 bases line up with TRBD1. CDR3 length: 18 amino acids. Germline values: CDR1 LGHDT, CDR2 YNNKEL (reference sequence). V lost 1 base, J lost 2 bases, and 7 bases stayed unmatched.

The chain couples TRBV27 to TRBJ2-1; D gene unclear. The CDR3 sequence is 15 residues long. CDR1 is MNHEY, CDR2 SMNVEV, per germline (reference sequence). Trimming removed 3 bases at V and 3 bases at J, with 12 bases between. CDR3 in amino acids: CASSLIEPLYNEQFF. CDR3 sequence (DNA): TGTGCCAGCAGTTTGATAGAACCACTCTACAATGAGCAGTTCTTC.

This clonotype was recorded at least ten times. The CDR3 nucleotides read TGTGCCACCAGTGATGCCACAGATACGCAGTATTTT. Translation gives CATSDATDTQYF. The V gene is TRBV24-1, the J gene TRBJ2-3, with D unresolved. V lost 3 bases to trimming and J lost 2 bases, with 2 bases between them. The CDR3 loop spans 12 amino acids. CDR1 KGHDR and CDR2 SFDVKD come from the germline V gene.

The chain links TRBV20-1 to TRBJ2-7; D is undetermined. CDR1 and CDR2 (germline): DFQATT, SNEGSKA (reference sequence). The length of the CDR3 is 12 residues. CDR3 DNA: TGCAGCAGCAAACTCAGCTCCTACGAGCAGTACTTC. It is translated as CSSKLSSYEQYF.

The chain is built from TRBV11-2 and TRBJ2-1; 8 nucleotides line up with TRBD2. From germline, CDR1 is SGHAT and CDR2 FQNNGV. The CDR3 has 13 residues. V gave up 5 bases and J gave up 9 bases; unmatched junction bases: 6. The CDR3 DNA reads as TGTGCCAGCAGCCCGAGCGGGGGCGGTGAGCAGTTCTTC. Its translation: CASSPSGGGEQFF.

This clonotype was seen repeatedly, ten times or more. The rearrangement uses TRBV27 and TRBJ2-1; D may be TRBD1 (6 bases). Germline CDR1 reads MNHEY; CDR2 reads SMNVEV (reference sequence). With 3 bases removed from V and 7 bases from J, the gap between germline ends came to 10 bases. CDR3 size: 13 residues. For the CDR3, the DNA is TGTGCCAGCAGTTTCTTGACAGGAAATGAGCAGTTCTTC. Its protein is CASSFLTGNEQFF.

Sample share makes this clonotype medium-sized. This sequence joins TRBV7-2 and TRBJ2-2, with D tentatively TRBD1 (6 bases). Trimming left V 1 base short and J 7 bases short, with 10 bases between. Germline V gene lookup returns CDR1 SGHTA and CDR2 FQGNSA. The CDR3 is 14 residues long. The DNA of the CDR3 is TGTGCCAGCAGCTTAGACAGGGCGAGCGGGGAGCTGTTTTTT. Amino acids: CASSLDRASGELFF.

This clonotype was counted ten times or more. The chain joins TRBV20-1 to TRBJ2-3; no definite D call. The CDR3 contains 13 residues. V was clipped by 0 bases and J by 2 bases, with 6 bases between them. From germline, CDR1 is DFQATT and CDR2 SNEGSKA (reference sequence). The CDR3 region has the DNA TGCAGTGCTAGAGATCGCGTCACAGATACGCAGTATTTT. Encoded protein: CSARDRVTDTQYF.